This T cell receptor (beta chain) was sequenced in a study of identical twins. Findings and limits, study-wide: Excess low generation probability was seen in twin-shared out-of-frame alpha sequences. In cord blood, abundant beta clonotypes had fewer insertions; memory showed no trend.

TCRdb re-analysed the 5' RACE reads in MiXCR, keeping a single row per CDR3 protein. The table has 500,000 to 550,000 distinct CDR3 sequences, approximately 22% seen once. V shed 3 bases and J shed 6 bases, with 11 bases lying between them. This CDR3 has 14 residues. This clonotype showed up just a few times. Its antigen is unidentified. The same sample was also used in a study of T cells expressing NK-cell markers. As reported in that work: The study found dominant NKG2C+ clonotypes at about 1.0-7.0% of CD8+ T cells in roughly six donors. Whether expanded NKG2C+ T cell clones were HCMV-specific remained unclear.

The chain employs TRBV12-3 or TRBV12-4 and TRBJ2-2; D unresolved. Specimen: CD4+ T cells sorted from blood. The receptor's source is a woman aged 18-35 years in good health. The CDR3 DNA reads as TGTGCCAGCAGTTTTGGGCCAGGCGCCGGGGAGCTGTTTTTT. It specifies CASSFGPGAGELFF.